The rows below give T cell receptor beta chains drawn from one sample of a study of blood T cell repertoires in COVID-19. Method: immunoSEQ multiplex PCR; TCRdb's copy keeps in-frame clones and lacks some. The sample has about 220,000 clones, over 75% seen once. The sequenced sample was PBMCs or T cells enriched from blood (not recorded which). Receptors were obtained from an older woman who had recovered from COVID-19. CDR3s include the opening cysteine and the closing phenylalanine or tryptophan. The D gene is left open where the match is weak. Not every row has a clone size; where given, it reads once, few, many or a size class.

j_call | v_call | clone_size | d_call | cdr3_aa | cdr3_nt
TRBJ1-4 | TRBV3-1/TRBV3-2 | . | TRBD1 | CASSQDWTGVFTNEKLFF | TGTGCCAGCAGCCAAGACTGGACAGGGGTGTTTACTAATGAAAAACTGTTTTTT
TRBJ1-1 | TRBV25-1 | . | . | CASSEDSPSAFF | TGTGCCAGCAGTGAAGACAGCCCCTCTGCTTTCTTT
TRBJ1-5 | TRBV6-5 | . | . | CASSLTENSNQPQHF | TGTGCCAGCAGCTTGACAGAGAATAGCAATCAGCCCCAGCATTTT
TRBJ1-6 | TRBV4-1 | . | TRBD1 | CASSQEGQFNSPLHF | TGCGCCAGCAGCCAAGAGGGACAGTTCAATTCACCCCTCCACTTT
TRBJ2-7 | TRBV5-1 | . | TRBD2 | CASSYRLAAPYEQYF | TGCGCCAGCAGCTACCGACTAGCGGCCCCCTACGAGCAGTACTTC
TRBJ2-7 | TRBV5-4 | . | TRBD1 | CASSSSGTDTYEQYF | TGTGCCAGCAGCTCCTCCGGGACAGATACCTACGAGCAGTACTTC
TRBJ2-7 | TRBV5-1 | . | TRBD1 | CASSPRTGSPSEQYF | TGCGCCAGCAGCCCCCGGACAGGGTCTCCTAGCGAGCAGTACTTC
TRBJ2-2 | TRBV6-6 | . | . | CASSYSGGTGELFF | TGTGCCAGCAGTTACTCAGGCGGGACCGGGGAGCTGTTTTTT
TRBJ2-5 | TRBV5-6 | . | TRBD2 | CASSFWEGRGETQYF | TGTGCCAGCAGCTTTTGGGAAGGGAGGGGAGAGACCCAGTACTTC
TRBJ2-1 | TRBV10-3 | . | TRBD1 | CAISEPDRASEQFF | TGTGCCATCAGTGAGCCCGACAGGGCTAGTGAGCAGTTCTTC
TRBJ1-6 | TRBV5-6 | once | TRBD1 | CASSATGGSPLHF | TGTGCCAGCAGCGCGACAGGGGGATCACCCCTCCACTTT
TRBJ2-3 | TRBV7-2 | . | TRBD2 | CASRARLAGVNTQYF | TGTGCCAGCAGGGCGAGACTAGCGGGAGTAAATACGCAGTATTTT
TRBJ2-2 | TRBV2 | . | . | CASSVSESTNTGELFF | TGTGCCAGCAGTGTGAGTGAGTCTACCAACACCGGGGAGCTGTTTTTT
TRBJ1-5 | TRBV9 | . | TRBD1 | CASSAHSTGEGQPQHF | TGTGCCAGCAGCGCCCACTCGACAGGGGAAGGTCAGCCCCAGCATTTT
TRBJ2-7 | TRBV4-2 | . | . | CASSQEAGLPIYEQYF | TGTGCCAGCAGCCAAGAGGCGGGCCTACCAATCTACGAGCAGTACTTC
TRBJ1-1 | TRBV13 | once | TRBD1 | CASSGGTGSEAFF | TGTGCCAGCAGCGGGGGGACAGGGAGTGAAGCTTTCTTT
TRBJ2-7 | TRBV9 | . | TRBD2 | CASSANSGGWDEQYF | TGTGCCAGCAGCGCGAATAGCGGGGGGTGGGACGAGCAGTACTTC
TRBJ2-1 | TRBV11-2 | . | . | CASSLDGVGAGEQFF | TGTGCCAGCAGCTTAGATGGGGTAGGAGCGGGTGAGCAGTTCTTC
TRBJ2-2 | TRBV6-1 | . | TRBD2 | CASSARTSGGASTGELFF | TGTGCCAGCAGTGCCCGGACTAGCGGGGGGGCCTCGACCGGGGAGCTGTTTTTT
TRBJ2-7 | TRBV6-1 | . | . | CASSEPTYEQYF | TGTGCCAGCAGTGAACCCACCTACGAGCAGTACTTC
TRBJ1-2 | TRBV2 | once | TRBD1 | CASRRDREGYTF | TGTGCCAGCAGAAGGGACAGGGAGGGCTACACCTTC
TRBJ2-7 | TRBV3-1/TRBV3-2 | once | . | CASSQDNSKLYF | TGTGCCAGCAGCCAAGATAACTCTAAGCTATACTTC
TRBJ1-1 | TRBV7-9 | . | . | CASSLVDYTEAFF | TGTGCCAGCAGCTTAGTAGATTACACTGAAGCTTTCTTT
TRBJ1-1 | TRBV7-3 | . | . | CASSLGPEDTEAFF | TGTGCCAGCAGCCTAGGCCCCGAGGACACTGAAGCTTTCTTT
TRBJ1-4 | TRBV19 | few | TRBD1 | CASGHRDSNEKLFF | TGTGCCAGTGGCCACCGGGACAGTAATGAAAAACTGTTTTTT
TRBJ1-2 | TRBV28 | once | TRBD1 | CASRTSGDRTNYGYTF | TGTGCCAGCAGGACCAGTGGGGACAGAACTAACTATGGCTACACCTTC
TRBJ1-1 | TRBV2 | . | . | CASGGAGRGTEAFF | TGTGCCAGCGGTGGGGCAGGTCGGGGGACTGAAGCTTTCTTT
TRBJ1-1 | TRBV19 | . | TRBD1 | CASSHKGQGNTEAFF | TGTGCCAGTAGTCATAAGGGACAGGGAAACACTGAAGCTTTCTTT
TRBJ1-1 | TRBV7-2 | . | TRBD1 | CASSSGQGALGTEAFF | TGTGCCAGCAGCTCCGGACAGGGGGCGCTGGGCACTGAAGCTTTCTTT
TRBJ1-6 | TRBV5-1 | . | TRBD1 | CASSPGTGGSPLHF | TGCGCCAGCAGCCCCGGGACAGGGGGATCACCCCTCCACTTT
TRBJ1-2 | TRBV5-4 | . | . | CASSFAQGGYTF | TGTGCCAGCAGCTTCGCTCAGGGTGGCTACACCTTC
TRBJ2-7 | TRBV7-2 | . | TRBD1 | CASSTRQGAYEQYF | TGTGCCAGCAGCACAAGACAGGGGGCCTACGAGCAGTACTTC
TRBJ1-2 | TRBV18 | . | . | CASSLTGLSYGYTF | TGTGCCAGCTCACTAACAGGGCTTAGCTATGGCTACACCTTC
TRBJ1-3 | TRBV5-1 | . | . | CASSGQNSGNTIYF | TGCGCCAGCAGCGGACAAAACTCTGGAAACACCATATATTTT
TRBJ2-1 | TRBV6-1 | . | TRBD2 | CASSGRLAGGIQYNEQFF | TGTGCCAGCAGTGGCAGACTAGCGGGAGGGATTCAGTACAATGAGCAGTTCTTC
TRBJ2-7 | TRBV5-1 | . | TRBD1 | CASSLRQGYEQYF | TGCGCCAGCAGCTTACGACAGGGCTACGAGCAGTACTTC
TRBJ2-5 | TRBV2 | . | . | CASSDVAQETQYF | TGTGCCAGCAGTGACGTGGCACAAGAGACCCAGTACTTC
TRBJ2-2 | TRBV4-3 | . | TRBD1 | CASSPLAGQGDTGELFF | TGCGCCAGCAGCCCCCTGGCGGGACAGGGGGACACCGGGGAGCTGTTTTTT
TRBJ1-2 | TRBV2 | . | . | CASSEAAGALDGYTF | TGTGCCAGCAGTGAAGCGGCAGGGGCGCTCGATGGCTACACCTTC
TRBJ2-1 | TRBV4-3 | . | . | CASSQDRRVHNEQFF | TGCGCCAGCAGCCAAGATAGGAGGGTCCACAATGAGCAGTTCTTC
TRBJ1-2 | TRBV7-8 | once | . | CASSHGGGQTLNYGYTF | TGTGCCAGCAGCCACGGGGGGGGGCAGACCCTCAACTATGGCTACACCTTC
TRBJ2-5 | TRBV2 | few | TRBD2 | CASSEERGAGETQYF | TGTGCCAGCAGTGAGGAGCGGGGGGCGGGGGAGACCCAGTACTTC
TRBJ2-1 | TRBV5-1 | . | TRBD1 | CASRTGTGVVNEQFF | TGCGCCAGCAGAACCGGGACAGGGGTAGTGAATGAGCAGTTCTTC
TRBJ1-2 | TRBV18 | . | . | CASSPQTEVSNYGYTF | TGTGCCAGCTCACCACAAACAGAAGTGTCTAACTATGGCTACACCTTC
TRBJ1-2 | TRBV9 | once | TRBD1 | CASSLRQGSVGYTF | TGTGCCAGCAGCCTAAGACAGGGGTCCGTCGGCTACACCTTC
TRBJ1-4 | TRBV12-2 | few | . | CASRLADRAFPLKEKLFF | TGTGCAAGTCGCTTAGCGGACAGGGCTTTCCCACTAAAAGAAAAACTGTTTTTT
TRBJ1-1 | TRBV10-2 | . | . | CASSDSGKIEAFF | TGCGCCAGCAGTGATTCAGGGAAGATTGAAGCTTTCTTT